This T cell receptor beta chain is from a study of identical twins. Remarks on this clonotype: The antigen is undetermined.

Findings and caveats of the study: Excess low generation probability was seen in twin-shared out-of-frame alpha sequences. For cord blood, abundant beta clonotypes had fewer insertions, unlike memory repertoires, which showed none.

Using its own MiXCR run on the 5' RACE reads, TCRdb lists one record per CDR3 protein. Of 200,000 to 250,000 distinct CDR3 sequences in the sample, approximately 11% were seen once. This CDR3 comprises 13 residues. Germline lookup yields CDR1 SGHTA and CDR2 FQGNSA. Between the trimmed V and J ends, which lost 5 bases and 9 bases, there was a span of 16 bases. The sample was also linked to a second study, of yellow fever vaccine responses in identical twins.

The chain carries TRBV7-2 and TRBJ1-1, with D unresolved. Sequences were obtained from memory (CD45RO+) T cells sorted from blood. This receptor was taken from a woman in her late teens or twenties in good health. CDR3 bases: TGTGCCAGCAGCCATGACCCGACGGAAAAAGCTTTCTTT. Amino acid sequence: CASSHDPTEKAFF.